This paragraph reports one T cell receptor (beta chain). Its specific antigen is unknown. The input lacks base qualities; no much larger clone sits a single base away. This specimen's time point label, interpreted: blood 4 weeks post-SBRT, at nephrectomy. The sample's treatment or condition label, in plain terms: 15 Gy SBRT to primary tumor, nephrectomy 4 weeks later. Samples came from a clinical trial, in which primary renal cell carcinomas received 15 Gy stereotactic body radiation therapy followed by nephrectomy 4 weeks later. To follow tumor-enriched clonotypes, serial peripheral blood was collected from radiation-treated patients at baseline and at 2 weeks and 4 weeks after SBRT. Every patient had renal cell carcinoma of clear cell pathology. Genomic DNA for TCR sequencing was prepared using the QIAamp DNA Blood Mini Kit (Qiagen). Samples were included in the analyses only if all quality control checks were passed.

For CDR1 and CDR2, the germline V gene lists ENHRY and SYGVKD. V is reduced by 2 bases and J by 1 base, leaving a spacing of 14 bases between them. The CDR3 covers 17 residues, taking in both the cysteine and the phenylalanine. CDR3 DNA is the only sequence kept; it has 51 bases, read in frame from the first base. These data belong to a study of radiation and T cells in renal cell carcinoma (dated by TCRdb to the early 2020s). Regarding the study in general: In total, 50 to 60 samples underwent TCR beta sequencing: around 25 tumors plus 27 peripheral blood samples. The final blood draw was performed at 4 weeks after radiation, at the same time as nephrectomy. In the 40 to 60 samples combined, about 4 million unique CDR3 nucleotide sequences were found, encoding 2 million to 3 million unique CDR3 amino acid sequences. Results and caveats for the whole study, not just this receptor: Dynamics of the blood repertoire were not tracked past 4 weeks after treatment. Because pretreatment tumor biopsies were not available, the study could not determine whether clonotypes were already present within the tumor at baseline. With a single-armed trial design, the study had no way to address how radiation dose or scheduling affects the TCR repertoire. In blood, the top tumor clonotypes increased between baseline and 2 weeks post-radiation and then shrank by 4 weeks, which suggests that tumor-resident clones expanded only transiently.

Following the manufacturer's recommendations, the immunoSEQ kit was used to generate TCR beta libraries from genomic DNA. For library preparation, a first multiplex PCR was performed with proprietary primers, followed by a second PCR in which unique barcodes were added, and bead cleanups were performed after each round. Each sample batch included a kit-provided positive control reaction and a negative control reaction. The final libraries were assessed on an Agilent 4200 TapeStation D1000 ScreenTape, pooled by volume, and quantified by qPCR. Sequencing ran on an Illumina NextSeq500 with a MidOutput 150-cycle cartridge, using 156 Read1 and 15 Index1 cycles with kit custom primers. The pooled library was loaded at around 1 pM with about 21% PhiX control spiked in. The original pipeline was this. Vendor-processed data were analyzed in R, with a clonotype defined as all T cells sharing the same CDR3 nucleotide sequence. For clone abundance analyses, frequencies were normalized to the 10,000 most abundant clones in each sample. Before analysis, public T cell clones were removed, and these numbered fewer than five per sample on average. An abundance difference of at least 32-fold between compartments was the criterion for calling clonotypes tumor-enriched or baseline blood-enriched. A beta-binomial differential abundance model was applied to find clonotypes that expanded or contracted between blood time points. Similarity between tumor and blood repertoires was quantified using the Baroni-Urbani and Buser coefficient, and groups were compared with two-tailed Wilcoxon tests in R. Drawn from immuneACCESS, this table holds only the in-frame rearrangements with V and J called that TCRdb kept. Clones are partly lost; checked studies trace under half to an unresolved V gene and leave the rest unexplained. V, J and clone size were drawn from that table, and D and trimming were deduced from the DNA. The sample profile shows approximately 31,000 clones; about 85% of them were found once. The ten largest clones add up to approximately 33% of the sample.

This receptor chain uses TRBV10-3 and TRBJ2-2; a weak D assignment points to TRBD2 (5 bases agree). The TCR comes from a man in his fifties or sixties with renal cell carcinoma. The sample consisted of blood, taken from a patient whose treatment included radiotherapy and nephrectomy. Here the CDR3 is given as CAISEEGGTLNTGELFF. DNA sequence: TGTGCCATCAGTGAGGAGGGCGGAACTTTGAACACCGGGGAGCTGTTTTTT.